Presented here are 3 T cell receptor beta chains from one specimen sequenced in a study of T cell changes during pregnancy in multiple sclerosis. Libraries were prepared by immunoSEQ multiplex PCR; TCRdb keeps only in-frame clonotypes and omits some of them. The repertoire holds 40,000 to 50,000 clones, with about 94% as singletons. Sequenced here: CD8+ T cells from peripheral blood mononuclear cells, sampled in the third trimester of pregnancy. The receptors were gathered from a female donor with multiple sclerosis, enrolled in a pregnancy study.

J is TRBJ2-7 and V is TRBV11-2, with D maybe TRBD1 (6 bases). Germline CDR1 SGHAT, CDR2 FQNNGV. The CDR3 consists of 15 residues. V lost 6 bases to trimming and J lost 3 bases, with 18 bases between them. CDR3 nucleotide sequence: TGTGCCAGCAGACTACGGGACAAGGCAATCTACGAGCAGTACTTC. It encodes CASRLRDKAIYEQYF. The whole variable domain, remainder taken from reference TRBV11-2 and TRBJ2-7, is EAGVAQSPRYKIIEKRQSVAFWCNPISGHATLYWYQQILGQGPKLLIQFQNNGVVDDSQLPKDRFSAERLKGVDSTLKIQPAKLEDSAVYLCASRLRDKAIYEQYFGPGTRLTVT.

The rearrangement links TRBV25-1 to TRBJ2-3, with a possible D match to TRBD1 (5 bases). The CDR3 loop spans 13 amino acids. Looked up from germline, CDR1 is MGHDK and CDR2 is SYGVNS. The germline V and J ends were trimmed by 10 bases and 1 base, with 12 bases remaining between them. The CDR3 is CANPVGRTDTQYF. The CDR3 DNA is TGTGCCAACCCTGTGGGGCGCACAGATACGCAGTATTTT. Combining the CDR3 with reference TRBV25-1 and TRBJ2-3 gives the whole variable domain EADIYQTPRYLVIGTGKKITLECSQTMGHDKMYWYQQDPGMELHLIHYSYGVNSTEKGDLSSESTVSRIRTEHFPLTLESARPSHTSQYLCANPVGRTDTQYFGPGTRLTVL.

This sequence joins TRBV6-4 and TRBJ2-6; D possibly corresponds to TRBD1 (6 bases). Trimming left V 6 bases short and J 0 bases short, with 12 bases between. Germline assignment: CDR1 MRHNA and CDR2 SNTAGT. This CDR3 has 16 residues. The CDR3 reads CASSQGQLSGANVLTF. CDR3 sequence (DNA): TGTGCCAGCAGCCAAGGACAGCTCTCTGGGGCCAACGTCCTGACTTTC.